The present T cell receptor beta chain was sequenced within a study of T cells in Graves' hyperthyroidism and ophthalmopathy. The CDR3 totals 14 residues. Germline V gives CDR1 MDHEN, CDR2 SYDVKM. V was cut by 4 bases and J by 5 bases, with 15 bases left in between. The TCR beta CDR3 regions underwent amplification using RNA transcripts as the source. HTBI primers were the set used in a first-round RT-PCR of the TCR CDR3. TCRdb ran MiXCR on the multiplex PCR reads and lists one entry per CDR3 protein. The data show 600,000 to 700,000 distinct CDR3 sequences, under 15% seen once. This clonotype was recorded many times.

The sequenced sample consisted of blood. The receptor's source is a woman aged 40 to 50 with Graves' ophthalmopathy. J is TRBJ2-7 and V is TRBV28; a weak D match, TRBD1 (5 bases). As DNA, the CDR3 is TGTGCCAGCAGTTCTCCAGGGTACGTCAACGAGCAGTACTTC. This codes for CASSSPGYVNEQYF.